This T cell receptor (beta chain) was recorded in a study of shared clonotypes between healthy human individuals. For the study at large: Per-donor plates numbered three CD4 naive, three CD4 memory, two CD8 naive and one CD8 memory. Study findings and constraints: The donor pool, a small one, limited the genetic and exposure-history diversity represented. Rarefaction indicated that sorted-subset sequencing remained incomplete although depth was large.

A word on this clone: Antigen: not known.

Between the trimmed V and J ends, which lost 0 bases and 6 bases, there was a span of 14 bases. The germline gives CDR1 SGHTA, CDR2 FQGTGA. The CDR3 is 16 residues long. Methods used by the authors: From ImmunoSEQ came sequences covering only the junction and carrying no quality scores, so filtering differed. Assay used: immunoSEQ multiplex PCR; TCRdb lists only in-frame clones, some missing. V and J calls and clone size follow that table, whereas D and trimming were derived from the DNA. This repertoire shows approximately 2.5 million clones, roughly 93% found once; its top ten account for 0.36%. The sequence was obtained from a man between 18 and 35 years old in good health. Some clones in this sample may be carry-over from other donors' samples. The chain links TRBV7-3 to TRBJ2-2; D is perhaps TRBD1 (5 bases). The sequenced sample consisted of naive CD4+ T cells from PBMCs. Subset indicated: CD45RA+ positively selected. The CDR3 DNA reads TGTGCCAGCAGCTTAACGCCTCAGGGAAAGGCCGGGGAGCTGTTTTTT. Translated: CASSLTPQGKAGELFF.